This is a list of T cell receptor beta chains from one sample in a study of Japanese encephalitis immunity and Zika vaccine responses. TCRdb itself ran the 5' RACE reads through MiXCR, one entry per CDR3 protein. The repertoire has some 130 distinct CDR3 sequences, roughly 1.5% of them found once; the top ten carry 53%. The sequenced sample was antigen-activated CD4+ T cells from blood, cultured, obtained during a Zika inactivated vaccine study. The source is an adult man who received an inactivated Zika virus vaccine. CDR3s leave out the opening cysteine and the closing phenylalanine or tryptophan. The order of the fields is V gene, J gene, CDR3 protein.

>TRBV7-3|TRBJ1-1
ASSQVASNTEAF
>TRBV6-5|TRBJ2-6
ASSSTRGQGVGANVLT
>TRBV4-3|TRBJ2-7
ASSQVYIEDGYEQY
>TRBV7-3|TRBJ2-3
ASSLGPGADTQY
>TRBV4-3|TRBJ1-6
ASSQERAETYNSPLH
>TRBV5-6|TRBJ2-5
ASSSRMGGGETQY
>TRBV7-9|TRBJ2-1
ASSLGQGKRGRTYNEQF
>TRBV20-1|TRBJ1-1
SASTQGDAEAF
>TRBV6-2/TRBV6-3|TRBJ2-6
ASTPPAGVYSGANVLT
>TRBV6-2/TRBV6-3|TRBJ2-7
ASRPGQGGTYEQY